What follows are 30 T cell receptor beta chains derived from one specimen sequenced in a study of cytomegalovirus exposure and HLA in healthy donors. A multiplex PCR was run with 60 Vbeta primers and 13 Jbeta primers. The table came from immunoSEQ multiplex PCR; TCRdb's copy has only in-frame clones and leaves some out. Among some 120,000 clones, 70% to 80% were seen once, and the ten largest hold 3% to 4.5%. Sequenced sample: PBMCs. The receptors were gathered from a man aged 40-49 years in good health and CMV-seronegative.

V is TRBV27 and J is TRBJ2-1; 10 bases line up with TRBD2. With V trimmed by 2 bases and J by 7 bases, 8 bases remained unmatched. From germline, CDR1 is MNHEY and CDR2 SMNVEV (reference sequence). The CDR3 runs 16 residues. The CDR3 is CASSLRAGGLMNEQFF. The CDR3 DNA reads TGTGCCAGCAGTTTAAGAGCGGGGGGGCTAATGAATGAGCAGTTCTTC.

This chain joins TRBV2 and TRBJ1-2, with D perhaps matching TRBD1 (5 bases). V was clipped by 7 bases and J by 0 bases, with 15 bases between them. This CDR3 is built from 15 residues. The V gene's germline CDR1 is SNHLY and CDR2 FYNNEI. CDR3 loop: CASTIDSGPNYGYTF. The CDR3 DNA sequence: TGTGCCAGCACGATCGACAGTGGTCCTAACTATGGCTACACCTTC.

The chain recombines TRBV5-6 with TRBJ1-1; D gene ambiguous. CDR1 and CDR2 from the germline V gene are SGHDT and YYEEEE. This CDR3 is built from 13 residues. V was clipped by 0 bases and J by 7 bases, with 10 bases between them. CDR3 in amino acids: CASSLVGSGEAFF. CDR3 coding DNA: TGTGCCAGCAGCTTGGTGGGTTCGGGTGAAGCTTTCTTT.

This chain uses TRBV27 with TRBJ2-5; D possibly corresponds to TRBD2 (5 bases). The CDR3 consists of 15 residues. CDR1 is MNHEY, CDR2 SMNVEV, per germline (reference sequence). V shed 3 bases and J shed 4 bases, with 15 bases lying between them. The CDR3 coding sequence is TGTGCCAGCAGTTTCGTTGGACTGAAGCGAGAGACCCAGTACTTC. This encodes CASSFVGLKRETQYF.

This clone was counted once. CDR3 sequence: CASRLAGAAQETQYF. As DNA, the CDR3 is TGTGCCAGCAGACTAGCGGGGGCCGCTCAAGAGACCCAGTACTTC. The rearrangement links TRBV14 to TRBJ2-5; 11 bases are shared with TRBD2. Germline CDR1 and CDR2: SGHDN and FVKESK. The V gene end was trimmed by 6 bases and the J gene end by 2 bases; junction bases not matched to a gene: 5. This CDR3 has 15 residues.

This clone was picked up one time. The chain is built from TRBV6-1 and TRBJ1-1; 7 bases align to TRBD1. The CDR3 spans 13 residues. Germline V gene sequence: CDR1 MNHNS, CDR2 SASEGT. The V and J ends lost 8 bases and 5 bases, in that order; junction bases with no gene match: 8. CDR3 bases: TGTGCCAGCGCGACAGGGAGGTTTACTGAAGCTTTCTTT. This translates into CASATGRFTEAFF.

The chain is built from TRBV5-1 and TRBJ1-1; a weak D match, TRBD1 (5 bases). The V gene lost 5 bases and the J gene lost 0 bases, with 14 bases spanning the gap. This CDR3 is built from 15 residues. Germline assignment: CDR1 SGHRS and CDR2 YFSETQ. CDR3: CASRRGGPMNTEAFF. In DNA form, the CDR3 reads TGCGCCAGCAGGCGGGGGGGACCCATGAACACTGAAGCTTTCTTT.

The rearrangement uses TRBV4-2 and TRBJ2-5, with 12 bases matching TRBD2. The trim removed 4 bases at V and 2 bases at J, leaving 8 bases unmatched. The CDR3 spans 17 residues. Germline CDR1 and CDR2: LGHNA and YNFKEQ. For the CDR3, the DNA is TGTGCCAGCAGCCCTAGCGGGGGGGCGATTGGGCAAGAGACCCAGTACTTC. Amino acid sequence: CASSPSGGAIGQETQYF.

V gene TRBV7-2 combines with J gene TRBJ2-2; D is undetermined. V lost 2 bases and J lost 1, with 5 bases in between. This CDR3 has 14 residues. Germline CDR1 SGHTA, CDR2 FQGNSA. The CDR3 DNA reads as TGTGCCAGCAGCTTACGCGAGAACACCGGGGAGCTGTTTTTT. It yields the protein CASSLRENTGELFF.

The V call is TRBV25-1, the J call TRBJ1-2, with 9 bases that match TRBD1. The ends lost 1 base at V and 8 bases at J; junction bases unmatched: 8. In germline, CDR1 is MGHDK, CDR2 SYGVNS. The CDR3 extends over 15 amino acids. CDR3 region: CASSEFRGQGNGYTF. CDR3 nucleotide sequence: TGTGCCAGCAGTGAATTTAGGGGACAGGGTAACGGCTACACCTTC.

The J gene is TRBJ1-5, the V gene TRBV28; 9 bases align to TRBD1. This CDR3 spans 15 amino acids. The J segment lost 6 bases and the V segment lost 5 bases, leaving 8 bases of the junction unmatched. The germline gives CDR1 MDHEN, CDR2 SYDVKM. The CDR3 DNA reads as TGTGCCAGCAGTGTCCCGGGACAGGGTTTTCAGCCCCAGCATTTT. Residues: CASSVPGQGFQPQHF.

CDR3: CASSTLGGGRNTEAFF. The CDR3 DNA is TGTGCCAGCAGTACGCTGGGGGGGGGTAGGAACACTGAAGCTTTCTTT. V is TRBV27 and J is TRBJ1-1, with a weak D call TRBD1 (5 bases). This CDR3 comprises 16 residues. The germline V and J ends were trimmed by 5 bases and 1 base, with 17 bases remaining between them. Germline CDR1 reads MNHEY; CDR2 reads SMNVEV (reference sequence).

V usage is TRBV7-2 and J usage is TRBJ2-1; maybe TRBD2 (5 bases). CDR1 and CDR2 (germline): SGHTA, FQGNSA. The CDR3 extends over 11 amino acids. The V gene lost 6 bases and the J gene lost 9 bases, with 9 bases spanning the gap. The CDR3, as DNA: TGTGCCAGCAGTTCTAGCTTTGAGCAGTTCTTC. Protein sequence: CASSSSFEQFF.

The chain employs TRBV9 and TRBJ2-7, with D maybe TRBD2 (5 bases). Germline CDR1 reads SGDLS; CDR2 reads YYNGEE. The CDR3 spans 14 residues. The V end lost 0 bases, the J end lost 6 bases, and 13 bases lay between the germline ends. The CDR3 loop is CASSVEDSLGEQYF. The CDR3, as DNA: TGTGCCAGCAGCGTAGAGGACTCCCTTGGCGAGCAGTACTTC.

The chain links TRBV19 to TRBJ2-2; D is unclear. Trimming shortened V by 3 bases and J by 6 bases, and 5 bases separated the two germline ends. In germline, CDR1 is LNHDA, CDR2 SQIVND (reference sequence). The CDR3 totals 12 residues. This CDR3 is CASSIPAGELFF. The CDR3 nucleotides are TGTGCCAGTAGTATTCCAGCCGGGGAGCTGTTTTTT.

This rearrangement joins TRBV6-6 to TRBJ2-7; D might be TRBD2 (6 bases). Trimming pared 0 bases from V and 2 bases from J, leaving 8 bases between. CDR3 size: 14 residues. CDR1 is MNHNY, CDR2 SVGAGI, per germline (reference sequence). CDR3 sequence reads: CASSYSGGTYEQYF. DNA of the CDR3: TGTGCCAGCAGTTACTCCGGGGGAACCTACGAGCAGTACTTC.

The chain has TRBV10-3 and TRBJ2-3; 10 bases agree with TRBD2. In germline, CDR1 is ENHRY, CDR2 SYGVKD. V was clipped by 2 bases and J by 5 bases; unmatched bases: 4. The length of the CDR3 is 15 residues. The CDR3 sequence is CAISEESSGGDTQYF. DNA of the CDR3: TGTGCCATCAGTGAGGAGTCTAGCGGGGGAGATACGCAGTATTTT.

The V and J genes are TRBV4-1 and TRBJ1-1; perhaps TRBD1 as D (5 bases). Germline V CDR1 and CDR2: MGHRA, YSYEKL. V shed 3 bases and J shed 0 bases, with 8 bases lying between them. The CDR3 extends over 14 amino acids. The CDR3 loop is CASSQTEMNTEAFF. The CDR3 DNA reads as TGCGCCAGCAGCCAGACAGAGATGAACACTGAAGCTTTCTTT.

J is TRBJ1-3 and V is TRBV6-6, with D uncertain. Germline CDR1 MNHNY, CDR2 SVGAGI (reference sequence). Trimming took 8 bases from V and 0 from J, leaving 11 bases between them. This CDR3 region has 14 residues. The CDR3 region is CASGHLSSGNTIYF. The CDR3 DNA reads TGTGCCAGCGGTCACCTGAGCTCTGGAAACACCATATATTTT.

The CDR3 is CASSFPLNTEAFF. Here the CDR3 DNA reads TGTGCCAGCAGCTTCCCCTTGAACACTGAAGCTTTCTTT. The chain combines TRBV7-9 with TRBJ1-1, with D unresolved. The CDR3 extends over 13 amino acids. CDR1 is SEHNR and CDR2 is FQNEAQ in the germline V gene (reference sequence). V shed 3 bases and J shed 0 bases, with 5 bases lying between them.

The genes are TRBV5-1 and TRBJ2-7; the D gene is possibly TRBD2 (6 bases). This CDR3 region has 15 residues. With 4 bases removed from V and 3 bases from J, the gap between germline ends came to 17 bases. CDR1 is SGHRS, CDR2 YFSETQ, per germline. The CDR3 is CASSPGWGVDYEQYF. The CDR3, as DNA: TGCGCCAGCAGCCCAGGATGGGGGGTGGACTACGAGCAGTACTTC.

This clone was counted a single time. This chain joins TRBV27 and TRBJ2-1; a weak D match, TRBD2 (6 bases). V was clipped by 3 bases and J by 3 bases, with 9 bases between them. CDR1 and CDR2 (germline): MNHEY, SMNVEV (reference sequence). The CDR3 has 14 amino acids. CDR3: CASSFGGVYNEQFF. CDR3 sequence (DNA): TGTGCCAGCAGTTTCGGCGGGGTCTACAATGAGCAGTTCTTC.

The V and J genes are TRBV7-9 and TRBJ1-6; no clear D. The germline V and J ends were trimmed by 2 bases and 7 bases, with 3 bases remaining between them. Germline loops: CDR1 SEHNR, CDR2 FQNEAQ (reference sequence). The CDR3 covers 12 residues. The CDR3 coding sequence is TGTGCCAGCAGCTTACCGAATTCACCCCTCCACTTT. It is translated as CASSLPNSPLHF.

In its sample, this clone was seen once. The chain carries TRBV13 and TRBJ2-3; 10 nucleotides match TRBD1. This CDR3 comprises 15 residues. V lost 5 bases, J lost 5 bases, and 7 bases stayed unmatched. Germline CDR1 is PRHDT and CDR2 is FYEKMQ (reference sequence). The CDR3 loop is CASSVDRGLQDTQYF. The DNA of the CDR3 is TGTGCCAGCAGCGTCGACAGGGGGCTGCAAGATACGCAGTATTTT.

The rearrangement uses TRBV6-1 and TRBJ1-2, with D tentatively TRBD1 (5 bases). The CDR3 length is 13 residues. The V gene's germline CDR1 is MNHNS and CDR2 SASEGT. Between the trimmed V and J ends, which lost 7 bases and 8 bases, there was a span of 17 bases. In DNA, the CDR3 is TGTGCCAGCACCGTGGGGGGTCTTGGGGGCTACACCTTC. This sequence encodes CASTVGGLGGYTF.

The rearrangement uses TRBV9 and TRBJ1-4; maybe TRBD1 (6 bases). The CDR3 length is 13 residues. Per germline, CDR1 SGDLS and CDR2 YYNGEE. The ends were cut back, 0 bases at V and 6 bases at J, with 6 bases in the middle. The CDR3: CASSVGQDEKLFF. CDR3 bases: TGTGCCAGCAGCGTAGGACAGGATGAAAAACTGTTTTTT.

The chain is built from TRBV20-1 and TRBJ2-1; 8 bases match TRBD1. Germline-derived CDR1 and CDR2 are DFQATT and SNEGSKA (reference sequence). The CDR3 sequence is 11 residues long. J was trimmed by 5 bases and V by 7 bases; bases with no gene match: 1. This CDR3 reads CSGQGNNEQFF. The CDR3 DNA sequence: TGCAGTGGACAGGGGAACAATGAGCAGTTCTTC.

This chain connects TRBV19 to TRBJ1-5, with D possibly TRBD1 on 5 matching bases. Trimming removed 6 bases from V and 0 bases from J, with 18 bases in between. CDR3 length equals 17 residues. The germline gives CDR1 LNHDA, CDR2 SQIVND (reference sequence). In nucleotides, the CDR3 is TGTGCCAGTAGGGCTGGGACGGGGGGATTTAGCAATCAGCCCCAGCATTTT. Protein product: CASRAGTGGFSNQPQHF.

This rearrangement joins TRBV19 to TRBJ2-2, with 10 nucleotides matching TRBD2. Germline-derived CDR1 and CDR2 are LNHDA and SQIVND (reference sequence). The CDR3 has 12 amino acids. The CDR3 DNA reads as TGTGCTAGCGGGGGGTTCACCGGGGAGCTGTTTTTT. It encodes CASGGFTGELFF.

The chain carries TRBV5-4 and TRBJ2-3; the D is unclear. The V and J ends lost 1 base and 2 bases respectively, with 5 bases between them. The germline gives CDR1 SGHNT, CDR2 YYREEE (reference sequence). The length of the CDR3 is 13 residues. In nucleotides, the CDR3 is TGTGCCAGCAGCTTGCGGTTCACAGATACGCAGTATTTT. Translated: CASSLRFTDTQYF.